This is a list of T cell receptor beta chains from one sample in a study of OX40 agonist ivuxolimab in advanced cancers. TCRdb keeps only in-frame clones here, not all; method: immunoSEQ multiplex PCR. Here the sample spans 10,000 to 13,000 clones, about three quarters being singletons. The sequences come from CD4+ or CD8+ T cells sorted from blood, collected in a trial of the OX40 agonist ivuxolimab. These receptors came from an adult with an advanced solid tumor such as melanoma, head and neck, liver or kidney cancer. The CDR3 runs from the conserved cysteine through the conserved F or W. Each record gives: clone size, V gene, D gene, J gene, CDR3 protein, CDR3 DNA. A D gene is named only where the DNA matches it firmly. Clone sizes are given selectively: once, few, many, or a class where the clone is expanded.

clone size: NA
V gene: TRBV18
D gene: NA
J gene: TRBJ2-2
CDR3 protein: CASSPPLGALANTGELFF
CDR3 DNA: TGTGCCAGCTCACCACCGTTAGGGGCCCTCGCGAACACCGGGGAGCTGTTTTTT

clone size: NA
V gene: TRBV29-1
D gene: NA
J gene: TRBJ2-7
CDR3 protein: CSVGGGAGYSYEQYF
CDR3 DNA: TGCAGCGTCGGCGGAGGGGCAGGGTATTCCTACGAGCAGTACTTC

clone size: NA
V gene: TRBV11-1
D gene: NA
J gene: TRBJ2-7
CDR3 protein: CASSQGRGALSYEQYF
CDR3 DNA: TGTGCCAGCAGCCAGGGACGCGGGGCACTCTCCTACGAGCAGTACTTC

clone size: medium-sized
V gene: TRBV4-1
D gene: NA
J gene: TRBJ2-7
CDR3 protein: CASRGRIGNSLEQYF
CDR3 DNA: TGCGCCAGCAGAGGCCGGATAGGGAATTCCCTCGAGCAGTACTTC

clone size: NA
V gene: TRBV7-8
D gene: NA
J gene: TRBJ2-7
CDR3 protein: CASSLGGASTYEQYF
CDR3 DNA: TGTGCCAGCAGCTTAGGTGGGGCCTCAACTTACGAGCAGTACTTC

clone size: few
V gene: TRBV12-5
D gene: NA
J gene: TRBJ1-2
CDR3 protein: CASGLVRRQNYGYTF
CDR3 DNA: TGTGCTAGTGGTTTGGTTCGAAGACAAAACTATGGCTACACCTTC

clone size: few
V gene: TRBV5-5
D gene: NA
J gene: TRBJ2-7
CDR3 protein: CASSLVTNEQYF
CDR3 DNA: TGTGCCAGCAGCTTAGTTACTAACGAGCAGTACTTC

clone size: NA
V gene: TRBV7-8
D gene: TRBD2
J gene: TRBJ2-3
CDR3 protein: CASSLRGLTSGITRSYTDTQYF
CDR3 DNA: TGTGCCAGCAGCTTAAGGGGGTTGACTAGCGGCATTACCCGTTCCTACACAGATACGCAGTATTTT

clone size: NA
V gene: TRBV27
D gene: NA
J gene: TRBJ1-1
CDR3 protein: CASSPGGRVNTEAFF
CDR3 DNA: TGTGCCAGCAGTCCCGGGGGGAGAGTGAACACTGAAGCTTTCTTT

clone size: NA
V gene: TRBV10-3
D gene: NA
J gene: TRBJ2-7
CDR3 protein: CAIGGLHPTYEQYF
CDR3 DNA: TGTGCCATCGGGGGACTCCACCCCACCTACGAGCAGTACTTC

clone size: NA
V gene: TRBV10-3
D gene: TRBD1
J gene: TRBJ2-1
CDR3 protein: CAISESIEDRAYNEQFF
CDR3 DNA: TGTGCCATCAGTGAGTCGATAGAGGACAGGGCCTACAATGAGCAGTTCTTC

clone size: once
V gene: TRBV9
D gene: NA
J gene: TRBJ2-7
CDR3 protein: CASSSGGAGSVYEQYF
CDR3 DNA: TGTGCCAGCAGCTCCGGAGGAGCGGGTTCCGTTTACGAGCAGTACTTC

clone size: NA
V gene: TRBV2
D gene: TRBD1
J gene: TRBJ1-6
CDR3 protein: CASSEGQGVNSPLHF
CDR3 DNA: TGTGCCAGCAGTGAAGGACAGGGAGTTAATTCACCCCTCCACTTT

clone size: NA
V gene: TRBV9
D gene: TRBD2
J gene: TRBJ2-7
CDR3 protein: CASSPTTSATYEQYF
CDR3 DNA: TGTGCCAGCTCCCCCACGACTAGCGCCACCTACGAGCAGTACTTC

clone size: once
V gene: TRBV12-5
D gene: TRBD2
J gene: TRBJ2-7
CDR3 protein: CASGAPSSGTAYEQYF
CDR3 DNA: TGTGCTAGTGGTGCACCCTCTAGCGGGACGGCCTACGAGCAGTACTTC

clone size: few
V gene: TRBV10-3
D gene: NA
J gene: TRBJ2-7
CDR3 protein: CAISDNPGDEQYF
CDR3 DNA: TGTGCCATCAGTGATAATCCTGGGGACGAGCAGTACTTC

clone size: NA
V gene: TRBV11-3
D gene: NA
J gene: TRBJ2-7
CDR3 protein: CASSHISGEDSYEQYF
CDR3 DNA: TGTGCCAGCAGCCACATTTCTGGAGAGGACTCCTACGAGCAGTACTTC

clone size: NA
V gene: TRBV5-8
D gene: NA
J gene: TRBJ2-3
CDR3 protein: CASSPGTSTDTQYF
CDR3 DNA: TGTGCCAGCAGCCCCGGGACCTCGACAGATACGCAGTATTTT

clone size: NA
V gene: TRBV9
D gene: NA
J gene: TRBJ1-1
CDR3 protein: CASRGGSGNTEAFF
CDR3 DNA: TGTGCCAGCAGGGGAGGAAGCGGGAACACTGAAGCTTTCTTT

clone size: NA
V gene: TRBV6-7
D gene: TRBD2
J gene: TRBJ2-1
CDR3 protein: CASSLGGGYAYNEQFF
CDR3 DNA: TGTGCCAGCAGCCTCGGGGGGGGATACGCCTACAATGAGCAGTTCTTC

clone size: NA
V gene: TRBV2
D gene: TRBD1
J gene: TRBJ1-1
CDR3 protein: CASRTTPGQGTNTEAFF
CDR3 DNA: TGTGCCAGCAGAACTACGCCGGGACAGGGAACGAACACTGAAGCTTTCTTT

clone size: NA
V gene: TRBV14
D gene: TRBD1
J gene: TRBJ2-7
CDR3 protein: CASRRQGTYEQYF
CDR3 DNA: TGTGCCAGCAGAAGACAGGGGACATACGAGCAGTACTTC

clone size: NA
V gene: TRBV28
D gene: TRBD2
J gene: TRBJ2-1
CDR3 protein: CASSLGVGGRNSYNEQFF
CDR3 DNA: TGTGCCAGCAGTTTGGGGGTCGGCGGGAGAAACTCCTACAATGAGCAGTTCTTC

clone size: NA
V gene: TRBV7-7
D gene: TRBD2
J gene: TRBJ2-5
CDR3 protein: CASSLAERRLAGAQETQYF
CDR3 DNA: TGTGCTAGCAGCTTAGCGGAGAGGAGACTAGCGGGAGCACAAGAGACCCAGTACTTC

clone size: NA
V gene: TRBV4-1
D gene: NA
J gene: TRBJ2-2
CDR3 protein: CASSQTATGELFF
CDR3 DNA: TGCGCCAGCAGCCAAACGGCCACCGGGGAGCTGTTTTTT

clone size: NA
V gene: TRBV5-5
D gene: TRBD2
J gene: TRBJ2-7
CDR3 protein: CASSLGGSRIEQYF
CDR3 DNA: TGTGCCAGCAGCTTGGGCGGGAGCCGGATCGAGCAGTACTTC

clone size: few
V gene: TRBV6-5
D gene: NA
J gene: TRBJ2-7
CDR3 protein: CASSYDGGPYEQYF
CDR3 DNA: TGTGCCAGCAGTTATGACGGGGGGCCCTACGAGCAGTACTTC

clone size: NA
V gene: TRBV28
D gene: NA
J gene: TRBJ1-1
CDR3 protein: CASSPARGAEAFF
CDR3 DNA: TGTGCCAGCAGCCCCGCCCGGGGGGCAGAAGCTTTCTTT

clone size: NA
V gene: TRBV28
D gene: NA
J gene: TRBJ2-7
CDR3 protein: CASSFRDTSYEQYF
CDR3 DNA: TGTGCCAGCAGTTTCCGGGACACCTCCTACGAGCAGTACTTC

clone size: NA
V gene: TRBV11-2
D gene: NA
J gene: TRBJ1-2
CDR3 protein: CASSFGGNYGYTF
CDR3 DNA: TGTGCCAGCAGCTTCGGGGGTAACTATGGCTACACCTTC

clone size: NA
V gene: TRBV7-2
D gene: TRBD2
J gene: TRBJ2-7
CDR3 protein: CASSLRLVGLTSYEQYF
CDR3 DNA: TGTGCCAGCAGCTTAAGGTTGGTGGGACTAACATCCTACGAGCAGTACTTC

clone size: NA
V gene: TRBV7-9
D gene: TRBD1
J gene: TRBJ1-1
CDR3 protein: CASSLGQASEAFF
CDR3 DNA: TGTGCCAGCAGCTTGGGACAGGCTTCTGAAGCTTTCTTT

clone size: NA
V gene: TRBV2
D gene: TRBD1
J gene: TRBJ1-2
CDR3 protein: CASSDTGGSGYGYTF
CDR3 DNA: TGTGCCAGCAGTGATACAGGGGGCTCGGGTTATGGCTACACCTTC

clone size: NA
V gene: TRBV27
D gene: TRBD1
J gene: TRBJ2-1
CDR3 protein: CASSFDRVGYNEQFF
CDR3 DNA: TGTGCCAGCAGTTTTGACAGGGTCGGGTACAATGAGCAGTTCTTC

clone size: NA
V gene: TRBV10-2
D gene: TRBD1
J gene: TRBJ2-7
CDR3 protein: CASSESPTGSYEQYF
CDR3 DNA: TGCGCCAGCAGTGAGTCTCCGACAGGGTCCTACGAGCAGTACTTC

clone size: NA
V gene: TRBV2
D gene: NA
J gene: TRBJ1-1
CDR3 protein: CASGITTAAFF
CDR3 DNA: TGTGCCAGCGGAATTACTACGGCAGCTTTCTTT

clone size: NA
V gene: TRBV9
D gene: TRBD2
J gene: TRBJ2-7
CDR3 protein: CASSVLPSGSYEQYF
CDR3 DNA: TGTGCCAGCAGCGTTCTACCTAGCGGATCCTACGAGCAGTACTTC

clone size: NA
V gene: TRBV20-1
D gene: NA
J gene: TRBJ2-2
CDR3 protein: CSARNTGELFF
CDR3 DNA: TGCAGTGCTAGGAACACCGGGGAGCTGTTTTTT

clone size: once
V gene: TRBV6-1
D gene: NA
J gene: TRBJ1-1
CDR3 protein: CASSEGRFMNTEAFF
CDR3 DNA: TGTGCCAGCAGTGAAGGGCGGTTTATGAACACTGAAGCTTTCTTT

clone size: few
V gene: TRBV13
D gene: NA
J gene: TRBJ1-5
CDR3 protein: CASSLGQKPQHF
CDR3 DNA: TGTGCCAGCAGCTTAGGGCAGAAGCCCCAGCATTTT

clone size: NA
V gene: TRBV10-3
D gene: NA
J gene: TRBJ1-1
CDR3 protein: CAISESYLGQGDAFF
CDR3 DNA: TGTGCCATCAGTGAGTCGTATTTGGGGCAGGGCGATGCTTTCTTT

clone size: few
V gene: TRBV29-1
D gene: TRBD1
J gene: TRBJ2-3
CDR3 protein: CSVEGQGVTDTQYF
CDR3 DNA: TGCAGCGTTGAAGGACAGGGGGTAACAGATACGCAGTATTTT

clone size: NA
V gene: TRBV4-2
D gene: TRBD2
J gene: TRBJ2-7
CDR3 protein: CASSPSGTRYEQYF
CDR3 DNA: TGTGCCAGCAGCCCTAGCGGGACCCGATACGAGCAGTACTTC

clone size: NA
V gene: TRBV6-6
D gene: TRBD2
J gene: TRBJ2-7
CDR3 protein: CASSVGGVYEQYF
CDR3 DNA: TGTGCCAGCAGTGTGGGAGGGGTCTACGAGCAGTACTTC

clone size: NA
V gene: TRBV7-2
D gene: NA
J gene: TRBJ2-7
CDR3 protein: CASSLARFSYEQYF
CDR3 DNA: TGTGCCAGCAGCTTAGCCAGGTTCTCCTACGAGCAGTACTTC

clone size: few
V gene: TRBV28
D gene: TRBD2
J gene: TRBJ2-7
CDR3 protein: CASSLMASGNWEQYF
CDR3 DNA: TGTGCCAGCAGTTTAATGGCTAGCGGGAATTGGGAGCAGTACTTC

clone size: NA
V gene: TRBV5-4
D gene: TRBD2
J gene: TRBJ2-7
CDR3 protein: CASSGGTSEAYEQYF
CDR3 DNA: TGTGCCAGCAGCGGGGGGACTAGCGAAGCCTACGAGCAGTACTTC

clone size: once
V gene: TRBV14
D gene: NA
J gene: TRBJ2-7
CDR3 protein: CASSQTEEYEQYF
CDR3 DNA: TGTGCCAGCAGCCAGACAGAGGAGTACGAGCAGTACTTC

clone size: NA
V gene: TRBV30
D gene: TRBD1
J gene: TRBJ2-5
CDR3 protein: CAWSVPRDRGAFQETQYF
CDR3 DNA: TGTGCCTGGAGTGTCCCCCGGGACAGGGGCGCCTTCCAAGAGACCCAGTACTTC

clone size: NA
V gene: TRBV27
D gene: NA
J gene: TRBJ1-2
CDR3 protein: CASSVDLGGYGYTF
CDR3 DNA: TGTGCCAGCAGTGTTGACCTAGGGGGGTATGGCTACACCTTC

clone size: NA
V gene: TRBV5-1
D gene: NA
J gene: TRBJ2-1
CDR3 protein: CASSPDYQGRNEQFF
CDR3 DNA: TGCGCCAGCAGCCCGGACTACCAAGGAAGGAATGAGCAGTTCTTC

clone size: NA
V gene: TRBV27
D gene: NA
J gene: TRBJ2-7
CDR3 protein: CASSPRDGTRAYEQYF
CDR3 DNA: TGTGCCAGCAGTCCGCGCGACGGGACGCGAGCCTACGAGCAGTACTTC

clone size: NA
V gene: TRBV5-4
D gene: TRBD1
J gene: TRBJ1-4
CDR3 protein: CASSWRQGANEKLFF
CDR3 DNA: TGTGCCAGCAGCTGGAGACAGGGTGCTAATGAAAAACTGTTTTTT

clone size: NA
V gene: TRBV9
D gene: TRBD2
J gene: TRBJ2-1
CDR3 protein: CASSVELAGTYNEQFF
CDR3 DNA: TGTGCCAGCAGCGTAGAACTAGCGGGAACCTACAATGAGCAGTTCTTC